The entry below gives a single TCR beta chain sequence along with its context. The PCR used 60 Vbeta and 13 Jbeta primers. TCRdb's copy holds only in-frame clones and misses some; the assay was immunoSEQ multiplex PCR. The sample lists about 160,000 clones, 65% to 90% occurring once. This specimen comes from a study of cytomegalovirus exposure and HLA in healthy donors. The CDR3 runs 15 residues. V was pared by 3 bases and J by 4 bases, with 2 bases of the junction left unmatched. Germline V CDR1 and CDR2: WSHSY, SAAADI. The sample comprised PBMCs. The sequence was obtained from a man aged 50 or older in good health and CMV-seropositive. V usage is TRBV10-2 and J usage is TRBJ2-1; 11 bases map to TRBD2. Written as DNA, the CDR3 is TGCGCCAGCAGTGATATAGCGGGAGGGTACAATGAGCAGTTCTTC. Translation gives CASSDIAGGYNEQFF.